Following are 29 T cell receptor beta chains from one sample sequenced in a study of shared T cell receptors in the human thymus. Here immunoSEQ multiplex PCR was the method, and the copy in TCRdb shows in-frame clones only, minus some. The repertoire holds about 380,000 clones, roughly 94% seen once, with approximately 0.018% in the top ten. The sequenced sample consisted of thymocytes. The origin of the receptors is a human donor.

This chain joins TRBV27 and TRBJ2-7; D gene unclear. CDR1 is MNHEY, CDR2 SMNVEV, per germline (reference sequence). CDR3 size: 9 residues. V lost 6 bases and J lost 6, with 3 bases in between. CDR3 in amino acids: CASSIEQYF. Here the CDR3 DNA reads TGTGCCAGCAGCATCGAGCAGTACTTC.

The chain combines TRBV19 with TRBJ2-5; D is uncertain. The ends were cut back, 3 bases at V and 5 bases at J, with 13 bases in the middle. The CDR3 is made up of 14 amino acids. The germline CDR1 and CDR2 sequences are LNHDA and SQIVND (reference sequence). The DNA for the CDR3 is TGTGCCAGTAGTATTTCTTTTTTTGCGGAGACCCAGTACTTC. This gives the protein CASSISFFAETQYF.

The rearrangement joins TRBV6-5 to TRBJ2-5, with D perhaps matching TRBD2 (6 bases). The ends were cut back, 4 bases at V and 5 bases at J, with 14 bases in the middle. The CDR3 consists of 14 residues. Per the germline V gene, CDR1 is MNHEY and CDR2 is SVGAGI. As DNA, the CDR3 is TGTGCCAGCAGTTCTTCCGGGACTGGTGAGACCCAGTACTTC. Residues: CASSSSGTGETQYF.

V and J are TRBV6-5 and TRBJ2-5; D uncertain. The CDR3 contains 11 residues. Trimming left V 10 bases short and J 4 bases short, with 10 bases between. Germline values: CDR1 MNHEY, CDR2 SVGAGI. The CDR3 nucleotides read TGTGCCACCCACCTCGGAGAGACCCAGTACTTC. It codes for CATHLGETQYF.

This chain uses TRBV7-9 with TRBJ2-1, with D unresolved. Germline V CDR1 and CDR2: SEHNR, FQNEAQ (reference sequence). V was clipped by 2 bases and J by 6 bases, with 14 bases between them. This CDR3 contains 15 residues. The CDR3 coding sequence is TGTGCCAGCAGCTTAACTAAAGCAGCCCCCAATGAGCAGTTCTTC. Its translation: CASSLTKAAPNEQFF. The complete variable domain, with remaining parts taken from reference TRBV7-9 and TRBJ2-1, reads DTGVSQNPRHKITKRGQNVTFRCDPISEHNRLYWYRQTLGQGPEFLTYFQNEAQLEKSRLLSDRFSAERPKGSFSTLEIQRTEQGDSAMYLCASSLTKAAPNEQFFGPGTRLTVL.

This chain links TRBV7-8 with TRBJ2-4, with D perhaps given as TRBD1 or TRBD2 (5 bases each). The CDR3 extends over 17 amino acids. CDR1 and CDR2 from the germline V gene are SGHVS and FQNEAQ. V lost 1 base and J lost 0, with 13 bases in between. The CDR3 sequence: CASSLGDVRLAKNIQYF. Written as DNA, the CDR3 is TGTGCCAGCAGCTTAGGGGACGTACGGTTAGCCAAAAACATTCAGTACTTC.

The chain joins TRBV28 to TRBJ1-5; D is ambiguous. The germline gives CDR1 MDHEN, CDR2 SYDVKM. The CDR3 is made up of 14 amino acids. Trimming cost V 5 bases and J 9 bases, with 17 bases left between them. CDR3 region: CASSPWRTAGPQHF. The CDR3 nucleotides are TGTGCCAGCAGTCCCTGGAGGACCGCCGGGCCCCAGCATTTT.

The chain uses TRBV5-1 and TRBJ2-1; 10 nucleotides match TRBD1. The CDR3 totals 16 residues. The trim removed 4 bases at V and 7 bases at J, leaving 11 bases unmatched. Germline V gene data show CDR1 as SGHRS and CDR2 as YFSETQ. CDR3 nucleotide sequence: TGCGCCAGCAGCCCCCCGACAGGGGGCTTGATGAATGAGCAGTTCTTC. This encodes CASSPPTGGLMNEQFF.

The genes are TRBV7-6 and TRBJ2-1; TRBD1 matches at 10 bases. Germline trimming cut 5 bases from V and 7 bases from J; bases unmatched to any gene: 11. Germline-derived CDR1 and CDR2 are SGHVS and FNYEAQ. The CDR3 sequence is 16 residues long. The CDR3 loop reads CASSLQGTGVGNEQFF. Written as DNA, the CDR3 is TGTGCCAGCAGCCTTCAGGGGACAGGGGTTGGAAATGAGCAGTTCTTC.

This clone was seen a handful of times. The rearrangement links TRBV30 to TRBJ2-1; D not resolved. Trimming shortened V by 2 bases and J by 13 bases, and 12 bases separated the two germline ends. Germline-derived CDR1 and CDR2 are GTSNPN and SVGIG (reference sequence). The CDR3 is 11 residues long. The CDR3, as DNA: TGTGCCTGGAGTTTTGGCCCCTTACAGTTCTTC. It is translated as CAWSFGPLQFF.

This chain links TRBV28 with TRBJ1-5, with 9 bases that match TRBD1. The V and J ends lost 5 bases and 5 bases, in that order; junction bases with no gene match: 13. In germline, CDR1 is MDHEN, CDR2 SYDVKM. The CDR3 is made up of 17 amino acids. The CDR3 DNA reads TGTGCCAGCAGTCAATCGATAAAGGGACAGGGACATCAGCCCCAGCATTTT. It specifies CASSQSIKGQGHQPQHF.

The chain combines TRBV30 with TRBJ2-7, with 10 bases lining up with TRBD1. V was clipped by 3 bases and J by 3 bases; unmatched bases: 5. The CDR3 has 14 residues. CDR1 is GTSNPN and CDR2 is SVGIG in the germline V gene (reference sequence). The CDR3 spells CAWRGQGRIYEQYF. In DNA, the CDR3 is TGTGCCTGGAGGGGACAGGGGCGGATCTACGAGCAGTACTTC.

The rearrangement links TRBV6-5 to TRBJ1-1; D is uncertain. This CDR3 has 16 residues. The germline V gene encodes CDR1 MNHEY and CDR2 SVGAGI. Trimming removed 0 bases from V and 3 bases from J, with 14 bases in between. The CDR3 here is CASSYSPGRGDTEAFF. The DNA for the CDR3 is TGTGCCAGCAGTTACTCGCCCGGCAGAGGTGACACTGAAGCTTTCTTT.

The chain couples TRBV27 to TRBJ2-7; 11 bases fit TRBD2. The germline CDR1 and CDR2 sequences are MNHEY and SMNVEV (reference sequence). The CDR3 runs to 16 residues. V dropped 2 bases and J dropped 3; count of bases not matched to a gene: 6. CDR3 loop: CASSLIAGGPLYEQYF. The DNA of the CDR3 is TGTGCCAGCAGTTTAATAGCGGGAGGGCCCCTCTACGAGCAGTACTTC.

Only one count was recorded for this clone. The genes are TRBV30 and TRBJ2-7; TRBD2 matches at 11 bases. Germline V gene data show CDR1 as GTSNPN and CDR2 as SVGIG (reference sequence). V trimming: 4 bases; J trimming: 2 bases; junction bases outside the gene matches: 7. This CDR3 comprises 15 residues. The CDR3 protein is CAWNLGLADPYEQYF. In DNA, the CDR3 is TGTGCCTGGAACCTGGGACTAGCGGATCCCTACGAGCAGTACTTC. The full variable domain, in which reference TRBV30 and TRBJ2-7 provide the parts outside the CDR3, is SQTIHQWPATLVQPVGSPLSLECTVEGTSNPNLYWYRQAAGRGLQLLFYSVGIGQISSEVPQNLSASRPQDRQFILSSKKLLLSDSGFYLCAWNLGLADPYEQYFGPGTRLTVT.

The chain carries TRBV7-2 and TRBJ2-3, with a possible D match to TRBD2 (5 bases). The CDR3 spans 15 residues. Germline V gene data show CDR1 as SGHTA and CDR2 as FQGNSA. The V end lost 5 bases, the J end lost 4 bases, and 16 bases lay between the germline ends. CDR3 region: CASSPGVGPPDTQYF. CDR3 DNA: TGTGCCAGCAGCCCCGGGGTGGGTCCCCCAGATACGCAGTATTTT.

The rearrangement joins TRBV4-3 to TRBJ2-2; no reliable D call. From germline, CDR1 is LGHNA and CDR2 YSLEER. The CDR3 consists of 17 residues. V gave up 0 bases and J gave up 2 bases, with 13 bases separating them. CDR3 sequence: CASSQESGGINTGELFF. In DNA form, the CDR3 reads TGCGCCAGCAGCCAAGAGTCGGGCGGAATAAACACCGGGGAGCTGTTTTTT.

The table lists this clone with a count of one. V is TRBV29-1 and J is TRBJ2-7; D is perhaps TRBD2 (5 bases). The CDR3 consists of 13 residues. Germline V lookup: CDR1 SQVTM, CDR2 ANQGSEA. Trimming removed 6 bases from V and 0 bases from J, with 12 bases in between. The DNA for the CDR3 is TGCAGCGTCGTCACGGGGAGCTCCTACGAGCAGTACTTC. Translating it yields CSVVTGSSYEQYF.

V gene TRBV12-2 combines with J gene TRBJ1-3. TRBV12-2 is classified as a pseudogene. The CDR3 covers 16 residues. The DNA of the CDR3 is TGTGCAAGTCGCCCGCAGGCGGGGAGCTCTGGAAACACCATATATTTT. Protein: CASRPQAGSSGNTIYF.

The chain has TRBV9 and TRBJ1-2; no firm D call. Germline CDR1 SGDLS, CDR2 YYNGEE. The CDR3 is made up of 14 amino acids. The germline V and J ends were trimmed by 0 bases and 2 bases, with 8 bases remaining between them. The CDR3 DNA reads TGTGCCAGCAGCGTAGGGGTAGGGAACTATGGCTACACCTTC. It codes for CASSVGVGNYGYTF.

This rearrangement joins TRBV7-9 to TRBJ1-4, with TRBD1 matching over 7 bases. Germline CDR1 is SEHNR and CDR2 is FQNEAQ (reference sequence). The CDR3 contains 16 residues. After removal of 5 bases from V and 5 bases from J, the junction contained 11 bases not matched to a gene. The CDR3: CASSPSLDRINEKLFF. For the CDR3, the DNA is TGTGCCAGCAGCCCTTCCCTGGACAGGATAAATGAAAAACTGTTTTTT.

V usage is TRBV28 and J usage is TRBJ1-2; the D is unclear. The CDR3 sequence is 11 residues long. Between the trimmed V and J ends, which lost 5 bases and 6 bases, there was a span of 7 bases. Germline lookup yields CDR1 MDHEN and CDR2 SYDVKM. The CDR3 DNA reads TGTGCCAGCAGTCAGAGCCATGGCTACACCTTC. Amino acids: CASSQSHGYTF.

The chain's CDR3 is CASSFRFRGLLGNQPQHF. In DNA form, the CDR3 reads TGTGCCAGCAGTTTTCGTTTCAGGGGACTCCTAGGCAATCAGCCCCAGCATTTT. The rearrangement links TRBV27 to TRBJ1-5, with D tentatively TRBD1 (6 bases). V was trimmed by 3 bases and J by 2 bases, leaving 20 bases between them. Germline V gives CDR1 MNHEY, CDR2 SMNVEV (reference sequence). There are 18 residues in the CDR3.

This chain uses TRBV4-2 with TRBJ2-3; 7 bases are a match to TRBD2. CDR3 length: 20 amino acids. The ends lost 2 bases at V and 0 bases at J; junction bases unmatched: 17. Germline assignment: CDR1 LGHNA and CDR2 YNFKEQ. In nucleotides, the CDR3 is TGTGCCAGCAGCCAAACACATCGTTACTCAGCGGGAAGGAGCACAGATACGCAGTATTTT. Its protein is CASSQTHRYSAGRSTDTQYF.

The chain uses TRBV19 and TRBJ1-1, with D uncertain. The length of the CDR3 is 12 residues. Trimming cost V 7 bases and J 5 bases, with 11 bases left between them. Germline V gives CDR1 LNHDA, CDR2 SQIVND (reference sequence). This chain's CDR3 is CASKSGVTEAFF. CDR3 sequence (DNA): TGTGCCAGTAAAAGTGGGGTTACTGAAGCTTTCTTT.

This chain uses TRBV4-1 with TRBJ1-1, with TRBD1 as a possible D gene (5 bases). Germline loops: CDR1 MGHRA, CDR2 YSYEKL. The length of the CDR3 is 20 residues. V was shortened by 0 bases and J by 3 bases, with 26 bases between the two germline ends. The CDR3 loop reads CASSQDRTLGAAPKDTEAFF. For the CDR3, the DNA is TGCGCCAGCAGCCAAGATCGGACTCTTGGGGCAGCCCCTAAGGACACTGAAGCTTTCTTT.

This chain connects TRBV15 to TRBJ2-3; D possibly corresponds to TRBD1 (7 bases). Trimming removed 3 bases at V and 10 bases at J, with 17 bases between. The germline V gene has CDR1 LNHNV and CDR2 YYDKDF (reference sequence). This CDR3 is 14 amino acids long. The CDR3: CATSRNRGGVAQYF. The CDR3 DNA follows: TGTGCCACCAGCAGGAACAGGGGAGGCGTTGCGCAGTATTTT. Combining the CDR3 with reference TRBV15 and TRBJ2-3 gives the whole variable domain DAMVIQNPRYQVTQFGKPVTLSCSQTLNHNVMYWYQQKSSQAPKLLFHYYDKDFNNEADTPDNFQSRRPNTSFCFLDIRSPGLGDTAMYLCATSRNRGGVAQYFGPGTRLTVL.

The chain combines TRBV6-6 with TRBJ1-5; TRBD1 aligns across 7 bases. V gave up 8 bases and J gave up 2 bases; unmatched junction bases: 9. The CDR3 covers 15 residues. The germline gives CDR1 MNHNY, CDR2 SVGAGI (reference sequence). The CDR3 DNA reads as TGTGCCAGCCGCTACGACAGGGAGGGCAATCAGCCCCAGCATTTT. This gives the protein CASRYDREGNQPQHF.

The chain is built from TRBV25-1 and TRBJ2-5; 9 bases map to TRBD2. The CDR3 contains 17 residues. Germline V lookup: CDR1 MGHDK, CDR2 SYGVNS. The V and J ends lost 3 bases and 5 bases, in that order; junction bases with no gene match: 13. The CDR3 spells CASSEHRLAEVEETQYF. The DNA of the CDR3 is TGTGCCAGCAGTGAGCATCGACTAGCGGAGGTCGAGGAGACCCAGTACTTC.